This T cell receptor (beta chain) was identified during a study of control samples from healthy donors and cancer patients. Sequencing used immunoSEQ multiplex PCR; TCRdb keeps in-frame clones, though not all of them. The table records 40,000 or so clones, roughly 90% of them present only once. This CDR3 has 14 residues. Germline CDR1 and CDR2: LGHDT and YNNKEL (reference sequence). V lost 0 bases to trimming and J lost 1 base, with 6 bases between them. The sequencing input was PBMCs. The clonotype was recovered from a middle-aged woman with head and neck cancer. This rearrangement joins TRBV3-1 (or the pseudogene TRBV3-2) to TRBJ2-5; a weak D match, TRBD2 (6 bases). The CDR3 region is CASSQEGLQETQYF. The CDR3 DNA sequence: TGTGCCAGCAGCCAAGAGGGACTCCAAGAGACCCAGTACTTC.